A single sample gave rise to the 31 T cell receptor beta chains below, sequenced in a study of shared clonotypes between healthy human individuals. Here immunoSEQ multiplex PCR was the method, and the copy in TCRdb shows in-frame clones only, minus some. The repertoire holds around 2,100,000 clones, about 95% seen once, with around 1% in the top ten. Terminally differentiated effector memory CD45RA+ cells were left out of the naive CD8 fraction, which was CD45RO-negative and positively selected for CCR7. The sample consisted of naive CD8+ T cells sorted from blood. The source of these receptors is a man aged 18-30 years in good health.

This clone appeared a single time. The chain recombines TRBV27 with TRBJ2-3; 7 positions match TRBD2. The CDR3 extends over 16 amino acids. Looked up from germline, CDR1 is MNHEY and CDR2 is SMNVEV (reference sequence). With V trimmed by 2 bases and J by 2 bases, 7 bases remained unmatched. The CDR3 sequence is CASSLGEGEYTDTQYF. CDR3 DNA: TGTGCCAGCAGTTTAGGGGAGGGAGAATACACAGATACGCAGTATTTT.

This clone appeared a single time. The rearrangement uses TRBV4-3 and TRBJ2-7, with a possible D match to TRBD1 (6 bases). Per the germline V gene, CDR1 is LGHNA and CDR2 is YSLEER. The CDR3 is 13 residues long. The ends were cut back, 4 bases at V and 4 bases at J, with 11 bases in the middle. The CDR3 loop reads CASSPGAGYEQYF. The CDR3 DNA follows: TGCGCCAGCAGCCCAGGGGCGGGTTACGAGCAGTACTTC.

The chain uses TRBV7-9 and TRBJ1-2; 7 positions agree with TRBD1. V gave up 8 bases and J gave up 4 bases; unmatched junction bases: 7. CDR3 length: 13 residues. Germline V gene lookup returns CDR1 SEHNR and CDR2 FQNEAQ (reference sequence). The CDR3 reads CASRQGISYGYTF. DNA of the CDR3: TGTGCCAGCCGACAGGGAATAAGCTATGGCTACACCTTC. The entire variable domain, with the rest obtained from reference TRBV7-9 and TRBJ1-2, is as follows: DTGVSQNPRHKITKRGQNVTFRCDPISEHNRLYWYRQTLGQGPEFLTYFQNEAQLEKSRLLSDRFSAERPKGSFSTLEIQRTEQGDSAMYLCASRQGISYGYTFGSGTRLTVV.

This clone appeared a single time. The rearrangement links TRBV6-1 to TRBJ2-3, with 10 bases aligning to TRBD2. J lost 0 bases, V lost 4 bases, and 7 bases had no gene match. The CDR3 is 17 residues long. CDR1 is MNHNS and CDR2 is SASEGT in the germline V gene. CDR3 coding DNA: TGTGCCAGCAGTGTACCGGGACTAGCGACTAGCACAGATACGCAGTATTTT. It yields the protein CASSVPGLATSTDTQYF.

CDR3 DNA: TGCGCCAGCAGCCTACTGGACAATTTAGTAAGCTACACCTTC. This encodes CASSLLDNLVSYTF. The chain employs TRBV4-1 and TRBJ1-2; weak D call: TRBD1 (5 bases). This CDR3 has 14 residues. V lost 4 bases and J lost 9, with 18 bases in between. CDR1 is MGHRA and CDR2 is YSYEKL in the germline V gene.

The chain has TRBV27 and TRBJ2-7, with unresolved D. The germline V gene encodes CDR1 MNHEY and CDR2 SMNVEV (reference sequence). The CDR3 runs to 15 residues. V lost 2 bases and J lost 0, with 11 bases in between. CDR3 bases: TGTGCCAGCAGTTTAATAGGGCCGAGCTCCTACGAGCAGTACTTC. It codes for CASSLIGPSSYEQYF.

This clone was seen a single time. This chain connects TRBV13 to TRBJ2-1, with 10 bases that match TRBD2. The CDR3 is 16 residues long. The junction had 2 bases not matched to a gene; V was cut back by 3 bases and J by 0 bases. Germline lookup yields CDR1 PRHDT and CDR2 FYEKMQ (reference sequence). The CDR3 region is CASSFSGGSSYNEQFF. The DNA of the CDR3 is TGTGCCAGCAGCTTTAGCGGGGGGAGCTCCTACAATGAGCAGTTCTTC. Using reference TRBV13 and TRBJ2-1 for the parts outside the CDR3, the full variable domain is AAGVIQSPRHLIKEKRETATLKCYPIPRHDTVYWYQQGPGQDPQFLISFYEKMQSDKGSIPDRFSAQQFSDYHSELNMSSLELGDSALYFCASSFSGGSSYNEQFFGPGTRLTVL.

This rearrangement joins TRBV7-9 to TRBJ1-1; D remains unclear. V lost 3 bases and J lost 11, with 19 bases in between. The germline CDR1 and CDR2 sequences are SEHNR and FQNEAQ (reference sequence). The CDR3 consists of 14 residues. The DNA of the CDR3 is TGTGCCAGCAGCTTTATCGTCGGACCCCAAGACGCTTTCTTT. The encoded protein is CASSFIVGPQDAFF.

V usage is TRBV9 and J usage is TRBJ1-2; D may be TRBD1 (6 bases). Trimming pared 2 bases from V and 5 bases from J, leaving 7 bases between. This CDR3 has 12 residues. The germline gives CDR1 SGDLS, CDR2 YYNGEE. This chain's CDR3 is CASSVGQYGYTF. CDR3 DNA: TGTGCCAGCAGCGTTGGACAGTATGGCTACACCTTC.

This clone has a single count. The chain joins TRBV10-3 to TRBJ1-1; D gene ambiguous. The CDR3 consists of 16 residues. Trimming pared 10 bases from V and 3 bases from J, leaving 24 bases between. The germline V gene encodes CDR1 ENHRY and CDR2 SYGVKD. CDR3 protein: CASSISTTPGDTEAFF. The CDR3 DNA reads as TGTGCCAGCTCGATTTCTACGACCCCAGGAGACACTGAAGCTTTCTTT.

The chain employs TRBV27 and TRBJ2-7; 10 nucleotides agree with TRBD2. This CDR3 comprises 14 residues. With V trimmed by 6 bases and J by 3 bases, 5 bases remained unmatched. Germline V gene sequence: CDR1 MNHEY, CDR2 SMNVEV (reference sequence). This CDR3 is CASRGLATNYEQYF. The DNA for the CDR3 is TGTGCCAGCAGGGGACTAGCGACCAACTACGAGCAGTACTTC.

The chain has TRBV10-2 and TRBJ2-2; D may correspond to TRBD1 or TRBD2 (5 bases each). The length of the CDR3 is 16 residues. Trimming removed 3 bases from V and 9 bases from J, with 20 bases in between. Germline V gives CDR1 WSHSY, CDR2 SAAADI. CDR3 residues: CASSDGSGPQSRELFF. The CDR3 DNA reads as TGCGCCAGCAGTGACGGATCGGGACCACAGAGCCGGGAGCTGTTTTTT.

On this clone: Within the sample, other DNA sequences also encode this same CDR3. This chain joins TRBV27 and TRBJ2-7; TRBD1 agrees at 8 bases. V shed 2 bases, J shed 5 bases, and the junction held 5 bases outside the gene matches. The CDR3 sequence is 14 residues long. Germline CDR1 reads MNHEY; CDR2 reads SMNVEV (reference sequence). The CDR3 here is CASSLSRGLNEQYF. DNA for the CDR3: TGTGCCAGCAGTTTAAGCAGGGGGCTAAACGAGCAGTACTTC.

The chain has TRBV7-8 and TRBJ2-7; D might be TRBD2 (5 bases). V gave up 2 bases and J gave up 5 bases, with 10 bases separating them. The CDR3 extends over 13 amino acids. CDR1 and CDR2 (germline): SGHVS, FQNEAQ. The CDR3 DNA sequence: TGTGCCAGCAGCTTAAGTTTGAGGGACGAGCAGTACTTC. This codes for CASSLSLRDEQYF.

This chain uses TRBV6-5 with TRBJ2-7; TRBD2 matches 12 bases. Per the germline V gene, CDR1 is MNHEY and CDR2 is SVGAGI. With 7 bases clipped from V and 4 bases from J, the junction kept 5 bases outside the gene matches. The CDR3 spans 14 residues. CDR3 sequence: CASNALAGGYEQYF. The CDR3 bases are TGTGCCAGCAATGCACTAGCGGGAGGTTACGAGCAGTACTTC.

The chain couples TRBV7-6 to TRBJ1-6; tentatively, D is TRBD1 (6 bases). The CDR3 length is 14 residues. Trimming stripped 5 bases from V and 4 bases from J, with 9 bases between. Germline lookup yields CDR1 SGHVS and CDR2 FNYEAQ. CDR3 DNA sequence: TGTGCCAGCAGCACAGGGAGTTATAATTCACCCCTCCACTTT. Translation gives CASSTGSYNSPLHF. Looking up the rest from reference TRBV7-6 and TRBJ1-6 gives the full variable domain: GAGVSQSPRYKVTKRGQDVALRCDPISGHVSLYWYRQALGQGPEFLTYFNYEAQQDKSGLPNDRFSAERPEGSISTLTIQRTEQRDSAMYRCASSTGSYNSPLHFGNGTRLTVT.

As DNA, the CDR3 is TGCGCCAGCAGCCAAGGGACAGGGAAATGGGAGCAGTACTTC. The encoded protein is CASSQGTGKWEQYF. The chain uses TRBV4-1 and TRBJ2-7; 8 nucleotides match TRBD1. V dropped 1 base and J dropped 7; count of bases not matched to a gene: 6. CDR1 and CDR2 from the germline V gene are MGHRA and YSYEKL. The length of the CDR3 is 14 residues.

CDR3 sequence reads: CASSVGWGPHESDTQYF. Here the CDR3 DNA reads TGTGCCAGCAGCGTAGGGTGGGGGCCACATGAGTCAGATACGCAGTATTTT. The chain joins TRBV9 to TRBJ2-3; TRBD1 is a possible D gene (6 bases). The CDR3 consists of 17 residues. CDR1 SGDLS and CDR2 YYNGEE come from the germline V gene. The V gene lost 0 bases and the J gene lost 4 bases, with 18 bases spanning the gap.

The gene calls are TRBV14 and TRBJ1-2; D gene uncertain. This CDR3 is 17 amino acids long. From germline, CDR1 is SGHDN and CDR2 FVKESK. V was pared by 0 bases and J by 3 bases, with 17 bases between. The CDR3 DNA is TGTGCCAGCAGCCAAGATCGTGCTATAGCGGGTCACTATGGCTACACCTTC. Its protein product is CASSQDRAIAGHYGYTF.

This clone was seen a few times. Other DNA variants within this sample encode the same CDR3. In DNA form, the CDR3 reads TGTGCCAGCAGCTTAGGGAATCAGCCCCAGCATTTT. This translates into CASSLGNQPQHF. The chain combines TRBV7-9 with TRBJ1-5; D not certain. The CDR3 covers 12 residues. CDR1 SEHNR and CDR2 FQNEAQ come from the germline V gene (reference sequence). The V end lost 1 base, the J end lost 4 bases, and 2 bases lay between the germline ends.

The chain uses TRBV27 and TRBJ2-7; perhaps TRBD1 as D (6 bases). Between the trimmed V and J ends, which lost 5 bases and 0 bases, there was a span of 14 bases. Germline V gene lookup returns CDR1 MNHEY and CDR2 SMNVEV (reference sequence). The CDR3 sequence is 15 residues long. The CDR3 bases are TGTGCCAGCAGTCCCTTGACAGGTAGCTCCTACGAGCAGTACTTC. Amino acid sequence: CASSPLTGSSYEQYF.

Only a few counts were recorded for this clone. The chain is built from TRBV6-1 and TRBJ1-5, with D perhaps TRBD1 (5 bases). With 1 base removed from V and 6 bases from J, the gap between germline ends came to 13 bases. The V gene's germline CDR1 is MNHNS and CDR2 SASEGT. The CDR3 covers 15 residues. The CDR3 here is CASSEVLQGGQPQHF. In DNA, the CDR3 is TGTGCCAGCAGTGAAGTCTTGCAGGGAGGTCAGCCCCAGCATTTT.

As for this clone: Other DNA sequences in the sample encode the same CDR3. In DNA form, the CDR3 reads TGTGCCAGCAGCTTCAGCACCGGGGAGCTGTTTTTT. Translation: CASSFSTGELFF. This chain connects TRBV5-6 to TRBJ2-2; D not certain. The CDR3 consists of 12 residues. V was clipped by 2 bases and J by 4 bases, with 3 bases between them. Germline V gene data show CDR1 as SGHDT and CDR2 as YYEEEE.

Notes on this clone: Distinct nucleotide sequences in the sample also encode this CDR3. The CDR3 sequence: CASSYGRGGTGELFF. DNA for the CDR3: TGTGCCAGCAGTTACGGGAGGGGGGGCACCGGGGAGCTGTTTTTT. This chain links TRBV6-5 with TRBJ2-2, with D maybe TRBD2 (7 bases). CDR1 is MNHEY, CDR2 SVGAGI, per germline. Trimming took 2 bases from V and 4 from J, leaving 11 bases between them. This CDR3 region has 15 residues.

V gene TRBV5-1 combines with J gene TRBJ1-1; D not certain. This CDR3 has 13 amino acids. Germline-derived CDR1 and CDR2 are SGHRS and YFSETQ. The V end was cut by 0 bases, the J end by 7 bases, with 10 bases between. The CDR3 DNA reads TGCGCCAGCAGCTTGGCCTCGGGTCTTGAAGCTTTCTTT. It specifies CASSLASGLEAFF.

This chain uses TRBV7-2 with TRBJ2-3; 7 positions agree with TRBD2. Trimming cost V 2 bases and J 2 bases; bases outside gene matches: 1. The germline V gene encodes CDR1 SGHTA and CDR2 FQGNSA. The CDR3 has 14 residues. In DNA form, the CDR3 reads TGTGCCAGCAGCTTAAGCGGGACCACAGATACGCAGTATTTT. It codes for CASSLSGTTDTQYF.

This sequence joins TRBV7-2 and TRBJ2-7; D not certain. V shed 1 base and J shed 4 bases, with 8 bases lying between them. Germline V gene data show CDR1 as SGHTA and CDR2 as FQGNSA. The CDR3 contains 13 residues. The chain's CDR3 is CASSLVEAYEQYF. In DNA form, the CDR3 reads TGTGCCAGCAGCTTAGTGGAAGCTTACGAGCAGTACTTC.

The chain couples TRBV5-6 to TRBJ2-7; 9 positions agree with TRBD2. The V gene end was trimmed by 0 bases and the J gene end by 2 bases; junction bases not matched to a gene: 6. In germline, CDR1 is SGHDT, CDR2 YYEEEE. This CDR3 spans 16 amino acids. CDR3 amino acids: CASSLELAGDAYEQYF. The DNA of the CDR3 is TGTGCCAGCAGCTTGGAGTTAGCGGGAGACGCCTACGAGCAGTACTTC.

There are a few counts of this clone. At one end, the junction sequence differs from germline, possibly due to a read error. The rearrangement joins TRBV7-7 to TRBJ1-1; D not resolved. The CDR3 contains 14 residues. Germline CDR1 reads SSHAT; CDR2 reads FNYEAQ (reference sequence). The CDR3 coding sequence is TGTGCTAGCAGCGCCTTGGCTTGGGACACTGAAGCTTTCTTT. Translated: CASSALAWDTEAFF. Full variable domain (remainder filled in from reference TRBV7-7 and TRBJ1-1): GAGVSQSPRYKVTKRGQDVTLRCDPISSHATLYWYQQALGQGPEFLTYFNYEAQPDKSGLPSDRFSAERPEGSISTLTIQRTEQRDSAMYRCASSALAWDTEAFFGQGTRLTVV.

The DNA for the CDR3 is TGCGCCAGCAGCCTACGAACCACTAACTATGGCTACACCTTC. It codes for CASSLRTTNYGYTF. The V call is TRBV4-1, the J call TRBJ1-2; D is uncertain. The V gene lost 4 bases and the J gene lost 0 bases, with 9 bases spanning the gap. From germline, CDR1 is MGHRA and CDR2 YSYEKL. CDR3 length: 14 amino acids.

V gene TRBV11-2 combines with J gene TRBJ1-2; D call uncertain. Trimming stripped 2 bases from V and 4 bases from J, with 11 bases between. This CDR3 comprises 14 residues. Germline assignment: CDR1 SGHAT and CDR2 FQNNGV. CDR3 amino acids: CASSLTTEAYGYTF. CDR3 nucleotide sequence: TGTGCCAGCAGCTTAACTACGGAAGCCTATGGCTACACCTTC.